The 14 T cell receptor beta chains listed next were all sequenced from one sample in a study of EBV T-cell therapy then PD-1 blockade in nasopharyngeal carcinoma. Sample treatment: AdE1-LMPpoly-expanded autologous EBV-specific T-cell therapy followed by anti-PD-1 nivolumab. Assay used: immunoSEQ multiplex PCR; TCRdb lists only in-frame clones, some missing. The table records fewer than 25,000 clones, over 75% of them present only once. These TCRs are of unknown antigen specificity. The material sequenced was CD8+ T cells from blood, taken around day 60 from a patient whose treatment included autologous EBV-specific T cells and nivolumab. These receptors all come from a man aged 35 to 55 with nasopharyngeal carcinoma.

The chain has TRBV27 and TRBJ1-2; 8 bases are a match to TRBD1. Germline trimming cut 6 bases from V and 4 bases from J; bases unmatched to any gene: 7. Germline V gives CDR1 MNHEY, CDR2 SMNVEV (reference sequence). The length of the CDR3 is 14 residues. This CDR3 is CASSKTGAIYGYTF. CDR3 sequence (DNA): TGTGCCAGCAGCAAGACAGGGGCCATCTATGGCTACACCTTC.

This chain links TRBV6-5 with TRBJ2-5; 9 bases fit TRBD1. Germline V gene sequence: CDR1 MNHEY, CDR2 SVGAGI. The CDR3 contains 15 residues. V gave up 5 bases and J gave up 5 bases; unmatched junction bases: 9. Here the CDR3 DNA reads TGTGCCAGCAGTCCTTCGGGACAGGGTGGGGAGACCCAGTACTTC. The encoded protein is CASSPSGQGGETQYF.

This chain links TRBV9 with TRBJ2-1; D not certain. The CDR3 is made up of 16 amino acids. In germline, CDR1 is SGDLS, CDR2 YYNGEE. Trimming cost V 0 bases and J 0 bases, with 10 bases left between them. The CDR3 DNA follows: TGTGCCAGCAGCGTAGGGGGTCACTCCTCCTACAATGAGCAGTTCTTC. Translation: CASSVGGHSSYNEQFF. The full variable domain, rest sourced from reference TRBV9 and TRBJ2-1, is DSGVTQTPKHLITATGQRVTLRCSPRSGDLSVYWYQQSLDQGLQFLIQYYNGEERAKGNILERFSAQQFPDLHSELNLSSLELGDSALYFCASSVGGHSSYNEQFFGPGTRLTVL.

This clone was picked up one time. The chain uses TRBV27 and TRBJ1-3; 9 nucleotides match TRBD1. Germline assignment: CDR1 MNHEY and CDR2 SMNVEV (reference sequence). Trimming at V came to 5 bases and at J to 4 bases, leaving 6 bases not matched to a gene. The CDR3 consists of 15 residues. In DNA form, the CDR3 reads TGTGCCAGCAGTATTCGGACAGGGGTCGGAAACACCATATATTTT. It codes for CASSIRTGVGNTIYF.

This chain links TRBV6-5 with TRBJ2-5; 9 bases line up with TRBD2. Germline V CDR1 and CDR2: MNHEY, SVGAGI. This CDR3 spans 15 amino acids. Trimming at V came to 7 bases and at J to 9 bases, leaving 15 bases not matched to a gene. DNA of the CDR3: TGTGCCAGCATACTTGCGAGCGGGGGGTTGGGGGCCCAGTACTTC. Translated, it gives CASILASGGLGAQYF.

The gene calls are TRBV15 and TRBJ2-3; 8 bases match TRBD2. The ends lost 3 bases at V and 2 bases at J; junction bases unmatched: 4. The CDR3 runs 15 residues. CDR1 LNHNV and CDR2 YYDKDF come from the germline V gene (reference sequence). The CDR3 spells CATSSSAGATDTQYF. In nucleotides, the CDR3 is TGTGCCACCAGCAGTTCAGCGGGGGCCACAGATACGCAGTATTTT.

The chain links TRBV7-3 to TRBJ2-2; D unclear. The V gene's germline CDR1 is SGHTA and CDR2 FQGTGA. The CDR3 contains 17 residues. Trimming removed 2 bases from V and 1 base from J, with 14 bases in between. CDR3 amino acids: CASSLYPEAVNTGELFF. As DNA, the CDR3 is TGTGCCAGCAGCTTATACCCCGAGGCGGTGAACACCGGGGAGCTGTTTTTT.

In this sample, this clone turned up once. The chain employs TRBV19 and TRBJ2-7, with a tentative D call TRBD1 (5 bases). The V gene's germline CDR1 is LNHDA and CDR2 SQIVND (reference sequence). This CDR3 has 14 amino acids. Trimming cost V 2 bases and J 4 bases, with 12 bases left between them. CDR3 sequence: CASSISVAGYEQYF. As DNA, the CDR3 is TGTGCCAGTAGTATATCTGTGGCAGGGTACGAGCAGTACTTC.

V and J are TRBV6-4 and TRBJ2-1, with a weak D call TRBD2 (5 bases). The ends were cut back, 5 bases at V and 5 bases at J, with 13 bases in the middle. The CDR3 spans 14 residues. Germline CDR1 MRHNA, CDR2 SNTAGT. The CDR3 loop is CASSSGIENNEQFF. CDR3 bases: TGTGCCAGCAGTTCCGGGATCGAAAACAATGAGCAGTTCTTC.

V usage is TRBV13 and J usage is TRBJ1-1; D remains ambiguous. The V gene lost 5 bases and the J gene lost 1 base, with 14 bases spanning the gap. CDR3 length equals 15 residues. Germline assignment: CDR1 PRHDT and CDR2 FYEKMQ (reference sequence). Here the CDR3 DNA reads TGTGCCAGCAGCCCCCACGGGGAATGGAACACTGAAGCTTTCTTT. Its translation: CASSPHGEWNTEAFF. The variable domain in full, completed from reference TRBV13 and TRBJ1-1, reads AAGVIQSPRHLIKEKRETATLKCYPIPRHDTVYWYQQGPGQDPQFLISFYEKMQSDKGSIPDRFSAQQFSDYHSELNMSSLELGDSALYFCASSPHGEWNTEAFFGQGTRLTVV.

The chain recombines TRBV5-5 with TRBJ2-1; possibly TRBD2 for D (7 bases). This CDR3 comprises 15 residues. V was shortened by 0 bases and J by 6 bases, with 13 bases between the two germline ends. Germline-derived CDR1 and CDR2 are SGHKS and YYEKEE (reference sequence). The CDR3 reads CASSLVGGAPNEQFF. The CDR3 nucleotides read TGTGCCAGCAGCTTGGTGGGGGGGGCCCCCAATGAGCAGTTCTTC.

V is TRBV24-1 and J is TRBJ2-7; unclear D gene. The length of the CDR3 is 13 residues. V gave up 0 bases and J gave up 12 bases, with 14 bases separating them. CDR1 is KGHDR, CDR2 SFDVKD, per germline. In DNA, the CDR3 is TGTGCCACCAGTGATTTGTGGGGTCCTGGTAGGTACTTC. This translates into CATSDLWGPGRYF.

The genes are TRBV12-3 or TRBV12-4 and TRBJ2-3; D is undetermined. The ends were cut back, 6 bases at V and 3 bases at J, with 10 bases in the middle. The CDR3 contains 13 residues. The CDR3 DNA reads TGTGCCAGCAGCTCCTTGGGTACAGATACGCAGTATTTT. This codes for CASSSLGTDTQYF.

The chain employs TRBV14 and TRBJ2-3; the D gene is possibly TRBD2 (5 bases). V was pared by 4 bases and J by 2 bases, with 19 bases between. Germline-derived CDR1 and CDR2 are SGHDN and FVKESK. This CDR3 has 17 amino acids. In nucleotides, the CDR3 is TGTGCCAGCAGCCGAGCGGAGGTGGGTCATCCCACAGATACGCAGTATTTT. Protein: CASSRAEVGHPTDTQYF.